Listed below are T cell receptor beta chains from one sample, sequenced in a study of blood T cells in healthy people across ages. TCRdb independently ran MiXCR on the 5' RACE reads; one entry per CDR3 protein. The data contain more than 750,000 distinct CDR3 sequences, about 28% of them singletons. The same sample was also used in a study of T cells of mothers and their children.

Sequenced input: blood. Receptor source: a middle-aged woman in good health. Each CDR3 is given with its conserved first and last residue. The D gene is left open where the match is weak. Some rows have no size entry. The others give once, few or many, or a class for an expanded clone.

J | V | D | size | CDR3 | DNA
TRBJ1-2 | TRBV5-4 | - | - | CANSSDVYGDYTF | TGTGCCAACAGTTCTGACGTGTACGGTGACTACACCTTC
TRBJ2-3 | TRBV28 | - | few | CASSLVRGSDTQYF | TGTGCCAGCAGTTTGGTAAGGGGATCAGATACGCAGTATTTT
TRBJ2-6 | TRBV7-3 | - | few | CASSLVPGLSSSGANVLTF | TGTGCCAGCAGCCTCGTACCGGGACTCTCGAGCTCTGGGGCCAACGTCCTGACTTTC
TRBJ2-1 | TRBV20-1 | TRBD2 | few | CSARGPGLARDEQFF | TGCAGTGCTAGAGGGCCAGGACTAGCACGCGATGAGCAGTTCTTC
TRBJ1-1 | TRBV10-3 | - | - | CAIKDTDEAFF | TGTGCCATCAAGGACACCGATGAAGCTTTCTTT
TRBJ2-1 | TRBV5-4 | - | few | CASSPGDHYNEQFF | TGTGCCAGCAGCCCGGGGGACCACTACAATGAGCAGTTCTTC
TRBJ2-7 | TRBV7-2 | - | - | CASTQQASSYEQYF | TGTGCCAGCACCCAACAGGCGAGCTCCTACGAGCAGTACTTC
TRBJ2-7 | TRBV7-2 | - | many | CASSLPQGNRSYEQYF | TGTGCCAGCAGCTTGCCCCAGGGGAATCGGTCCTACGAGCAGTACTTC
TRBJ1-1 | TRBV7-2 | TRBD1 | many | CASSLNDRGLYTEAFF | TGTGCCAGCAGCTTGAACGACAGGGGTCTCTACACTGAAGCTTTCTTT
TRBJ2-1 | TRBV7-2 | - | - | CASSPTGYYEQFF | TGTGCCAGCAGCCCGACAGGATACTACGAGCAGTTCTTC
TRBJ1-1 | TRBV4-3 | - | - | CASSQGSSSRYGAFF | TGCGCCAGCAGCCAAGGATCGTCGAGTCGTTACGGGGCTTTCTTT
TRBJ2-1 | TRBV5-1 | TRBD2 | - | CASSAIPGLALNNEQFF | TGCGCCAGCAGCGCGATTCCGGGACTAGCTCTTAACAATGAGCAGTTCTTC
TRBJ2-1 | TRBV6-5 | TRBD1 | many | CASSYEGTGGFNEQFF | TGTGCCAGCAGTTACGAAGGGACAGGGGGATTCAATGAGCAGTTCTTC
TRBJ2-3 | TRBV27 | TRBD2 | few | CASSPLTSGGPTDTQYF | TGTGCCAGCAGTCCTCTGACTAGCGGGGGACCCACAGATACGCAGTATTTT
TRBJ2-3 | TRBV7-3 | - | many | CASSLAPGTRTQYF | TGTGCCAGCAGCTTGGCCCCAGGGACAAGAACGCAGTATTTT
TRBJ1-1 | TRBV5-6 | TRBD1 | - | CASSPGTGGTMNTEAFF | TGTGCCAGCAGCCCTGGGACAGGGGGAACTATGAACACTGAAGCTTTCTTT
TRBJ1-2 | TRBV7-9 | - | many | CASSFDSGSVYTF | TGTGCCAGCAGCTTCGATTCAGGGTCGGTCTACACCTTC
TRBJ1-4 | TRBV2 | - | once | CASSESLRTVTTNEKLFF | TGTGCCAGCAGTGAATCACTTCGGACAGTCACAACTAATGAAAAACTGTTTTTT
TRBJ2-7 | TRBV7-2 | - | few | CASTPEGSAGFYEQYF | TGTGCCAGCACCCCAGAAGGTAGCGCGGGGTTCTACGAGCAGTACTTC
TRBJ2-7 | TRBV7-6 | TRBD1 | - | CASSLDLLRTGAKPIEQYF | TGTGCCAGCAGCTTAGACCTACTTAGGACAGGGGCGAAACCCATCGAGCAGTACTTC
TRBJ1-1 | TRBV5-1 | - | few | CASSLAGGPSGTEAFF | TGCGCCAGCAGCTTGGCCGGCGGGCCTAGCGGCACTGAAGCTTTCTTT
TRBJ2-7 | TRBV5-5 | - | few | CASSRGYGRGSRQYNEQYF | TGTGCCAGCAGCCGAGGATACGGAAGGGGTTCTCGACAATACAATGAGCAGTACTTC
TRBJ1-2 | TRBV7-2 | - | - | CASSPTGSYPFQANYGYTF | TGTGCCAGCAGCCCAACCGGGTCCTACCCATTTCAAGCTAACTATGGCTACACCTTC
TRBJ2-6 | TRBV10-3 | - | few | CAIGLPSGANVLTF | TGTGCCATCGGGCTGCCCTCTGGGGCCAACGTCCTGACTTTC
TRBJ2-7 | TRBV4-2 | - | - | CASSQGGASEQYF | TGTGCCAGCAGCCAAGGAGGGGCCAGCGAGCAGTACTTC
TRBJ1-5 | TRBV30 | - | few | CAWSTSFVSNQPQHF | TGTGCCTGGAGTACCAGCTTTGTCAGCAATCAGCCCCAGCATTTT
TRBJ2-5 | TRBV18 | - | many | CASSPGQETQYF | TGTGCCAGCAGTCCAGGACAAGAGACCCAGTACTTC
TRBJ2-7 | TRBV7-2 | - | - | CASSLATRAEQYF | TGTGCCAGCAGCTTAGCGACTAGAGCCGAGCAGTACTTC
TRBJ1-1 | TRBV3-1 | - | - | CASSKEDSMNTEAFF | TGTGCCAGCAGCAAGGAGGACAGCATGAACACTGAAGCTTTCTTT
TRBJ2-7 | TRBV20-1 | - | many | CSARDGPSEQYF | TGCAGTGCTAGAGATGGACCCTCGGAGCAGTACTTC
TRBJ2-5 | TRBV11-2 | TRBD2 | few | CASSLEVSSGGTQYF | TGTGCCAGCAGCTTAGAGGTGTCTAGCGGGGGTACCCAGTACTTC
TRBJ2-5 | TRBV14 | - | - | CASSQGLGQGWETQYF | TGTGCCAGCAGCCAAGGTCTCGGGCAGGGTTGGGAGACCCAGTACTTC
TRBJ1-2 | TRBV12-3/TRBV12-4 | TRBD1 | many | CASSRDRSYGYTF | TGTGCCAGCAGTCGGGACAGGAGCTATGGCTACACCTTC
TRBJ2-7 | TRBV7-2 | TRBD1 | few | CASSAGTGAGEQYF | TGTGCCAGCAGCGCGGGGACAGGGGCGGGGGAGCAGTACTTC
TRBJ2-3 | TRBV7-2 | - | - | CASSLDGKSTDTQYF | TGTGCCAGCAGCTTAGACGGGAAGAGCACAGATACGCAGTATTTT
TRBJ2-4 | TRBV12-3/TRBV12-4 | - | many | CASSPGARAKNIQYF | TGTGCCAGCTCCCCCGGGGCTCGAGCCAAAAACATTCAGTACTTC
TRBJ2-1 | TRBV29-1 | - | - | CSVEDRGSGNEQFF | TGCAGCGTTGAAGATCGAGGTAGCGGTAATGAGCAGTTCTTC
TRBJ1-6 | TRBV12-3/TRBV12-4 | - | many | CASSRLDNSPLHF | TGTGCCAGCAGTCGACTGGATAATTCACCCCTCCACTTT
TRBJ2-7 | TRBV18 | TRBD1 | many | CASSPWTGGVIGPYEQYF | TGTGCCAGCTCACCCTGGACAGGGGGAGTTATTGGCCCCTACGAGCAGTACTTC
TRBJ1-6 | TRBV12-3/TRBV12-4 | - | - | CASSQKNHSPLHF | TGTGCCAGCAGTCAAAAAAATCATTCACCCCTCCACTTT
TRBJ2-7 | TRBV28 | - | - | CASSRGRARPYEQYF | TGTGCCAGCAGTCGGGGCAGGGCTCGACCCTACGAGCAGTACTTC
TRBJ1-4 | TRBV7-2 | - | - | CASSLARDNREKLFF | TGTGCCAGCAGCTTAGCGAGGGATAACCGTGAAAAACTGTTTTTT
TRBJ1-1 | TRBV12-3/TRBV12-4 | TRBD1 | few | CASSPRQGLTEAFF | TGTGCCAGCAGTCCAAGACAGGGTCTCACTGAAGCTTTCTTT
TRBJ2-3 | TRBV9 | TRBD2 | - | CAGSAGGLSTDTQYF | TGTGCCGGCAGCGCGGGGGGCCTTAGCACAGATACGCAGTATTTT
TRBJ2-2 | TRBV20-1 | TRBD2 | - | CSARVAGGLPGELFF | TGCAGTGCTAGAGTGGCGGGGGGCCTCCCCGGGGAGCTGTTTTTT
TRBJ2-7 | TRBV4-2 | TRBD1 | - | CASSPMTGADEQYF | TGTGCCAGCAGCCCCATGACAGGGGCGGACGAGCAGTACTTC
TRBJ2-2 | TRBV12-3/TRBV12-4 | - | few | CASSSGAPGAGELFF | TGTGCCAGCAGTTCAGGGGCCCCCGGGGCCGGGGAGCTGTTTTTT
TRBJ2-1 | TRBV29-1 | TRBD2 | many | CSVRPGGNYNEQFF | TGCAGCGTTCGCCCCGGGGGGAATTACAATGAGCAGTTCTTC
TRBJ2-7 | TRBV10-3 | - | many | CAISESVGRVKYEQYF | TGTGCCATCAGTGAGTCGGTGGGCAGGGTAAAGTACGAGCAGTACTTC
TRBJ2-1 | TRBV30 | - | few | CAWSEGELSYNEQFF | TGTGCCTGGAGTGAGGGGGAGCTCTCCTACAATGAGCAGTTCTTC
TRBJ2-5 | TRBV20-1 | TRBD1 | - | CSAHTGGAGANPRGTQYF | TGCAGTGCTCATACAGGGGGCGCTGGGGCAAACCCAAGAGGGACCCAGTACTTC
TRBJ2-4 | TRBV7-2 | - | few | CASSFQGQGFGIQYF | TGTGCCAGCAGCTTCCAAGGGCAGGGATTTGGCATTCAGTACTTC
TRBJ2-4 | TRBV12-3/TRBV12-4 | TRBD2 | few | CASSLGGGGIQYF | TGTGCCAGCAGTTTAGGGGGGGGGGGCATTCAGTACTTC
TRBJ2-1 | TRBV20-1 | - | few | CSADRDANEQFF | TGCAGTGCGGATCGGGACGCCAATGAGCAGTTCTTC
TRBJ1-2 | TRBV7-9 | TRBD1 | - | CASSGSEGARGYTF | TGTGCCAGCAGCGGTAGTGAGGGGGCGCGGGGCTACACCTTC
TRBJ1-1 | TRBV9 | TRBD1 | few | CASSVGARGQGSDTEAFF | TGTGCCAGCAGCGTAGGCGCCAGGGGGCAAGGTTCGGACACTGAAGCTTTCTTT
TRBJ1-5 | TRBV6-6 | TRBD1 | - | CASRPKQGDNQPQHF | TGTGCCAGCAGACCAAAACAGGGGGATAATCAGCCCCAGCATTTT